This paragraph reports one T cell receptor beta chain. Its target is unknown. The data were produced by immunoSEQ multiplex PCR, yet TCRdb's version contains in-frame clones alone and is incomplete. This table holds some 150,000 clones. This record comes from a study of T cell responses to AZD1222 COVID-19 vaccine. Broader study findings: The donor cohort was predominantly white British with a female majority, and clonal diversity may have been underestimated.

Per the germline V gene, CDR1 is SEHNR and CDR2 is FQNEAQ (reference sequence). The CDR3 contains 15 residues. The J segment lost 3 bases and the V segment lost 8 bases, leaving 12 bases of the junction unmatched. This chain joins TRBV7-9 and TRBJ1-1; 7 nucleotides match TRBD1. The clonotype comes from an adult in good health. The sample comprised peripheral blood. Written as DNA, the CDR3 is TGTGCCAGCGCGGGTCAGGGGGGGTATGACACTGAAGCTTTCTTT. This sequence encodes CASAGQGGYDTEAFF.